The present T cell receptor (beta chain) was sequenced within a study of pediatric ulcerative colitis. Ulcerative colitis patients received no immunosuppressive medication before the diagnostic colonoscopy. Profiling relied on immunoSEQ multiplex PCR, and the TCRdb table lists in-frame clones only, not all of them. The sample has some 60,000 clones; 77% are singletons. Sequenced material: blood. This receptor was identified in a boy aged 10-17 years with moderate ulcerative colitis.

The DNA of the CDR3 is TGTGCCAGCAGTTACCCGGGCTACGAGCAGTACTTC. Translating it yields CASSYPGYEQYF. The chain uses TRBV6-5 and TRBJ2-7; D is unresolved. This CDR3 comprises 12 residues. Trimming took 2 bases from V and 3 from J, leaving 5 bases between them. In germline, CDR1 is MNHEY, CDR2 SVGAGI.